These 29 T cell receptor beta chains originate from one sample sequenced in a study of blood T cell repertoires in COVID-19. Measured with immunoSEQ multiplex PCR; TCRdb has only the in-frame clones, and not every one. Of under 140,000 clones in the sample, around 76% were seen once. Sequenced material: peripheral blood. Receptors were obtained from a woman aged 80 or older with acute or convalescent COVID-19.

The chain is built from TRBV15 and TRBJ2-5; TRBD2 is a possible D gene (7 bases). Trimming removed 0 bases from V and 4 bases from J, with 9 bases in between. Germline V gives CDR1 LNHNV, CDR2 YYDKDF (reference sequence). The CDR3 length is 14 residues. The CDR3 DNA reads TGTGCCACCAGCAGAGATGGGGGGGCAGAGACCCAGTACTTC. It specifies CATSRDGGAETQYF.

This chain joins TRBV6-6 and TRBJ1-6, with D perhaps TRBD1 (5 bases). The CDR3 length is 15 residues. Trimming took 2 bases from V and 8 from J, leaving 13 bases between them. In germline, CDR1 is MNHNY, CDR2 SVGAGI (reference sequence). CDR3 residues: CASSYLGSGYSPLHF. CDR3 coding DNA: TGTGCCAGCAGTTACCTCGGTTCAGGGTATTCACCCCTCCACTTT.

V gene TRBV6-5 combines with J gene TRBJ1-6; TRBD1 aligns across 7 bases. The CDR3 covers 13 residues. Germline V CDR1 and CDR2: MNHEY, SVGAGI. Unmatched junction bases numbered 7, after V lost 8 bases and J lost 9 bases. The CDR3 region is CASGVTGVSPLHF. The CDR3 DNA reads as TGTGCCAGCGGGGTTACAGGGGTTTCACCCCTCCACTTT.

The V gene is TRBV19, the J gene TRBJ1-4; D might be TRBD1 (6 bases). The CDR3 extends over 17 amino acids. Trimming removed 3 bases from V and 7 bases from J, with 21 bases in between. Germline V CDR1 and CDR2: LNHDA, SQIVND (reference sequence). In DNA, the CDR3 is TGTGCCAGTAGTATGAGTCGGGGACACGGGCGCGCTGAAAAACTGTTTTTT. It specifies CASSMSRGHGRAEKLFF. Supplemented by reference TRBV19 and TRBJ1-4, the full variable domain reads DGGITQSPKYLFRKEGQNVTLSCEQNLNHDAMYWYRQDPGQGLRLIYYSQIVNDFQKGDIAEGYSVSREKKESFPLTVTSAQKNPTAFYLCASSMSRGHGRAEKLFFGSGTQLSVL.

The chain joins TRBV7-9 to TRBJ2-7; 9 positions agree with TRBD2. Germline trimming cut 1 base from V and 6 bases from J; bases unmatched to any gene: 10. This CDR3 is built from 16 residues. The germline V gene has CDR1 SEHNR and CDR2 FQNEAQ (reference sequence). The CDR3, as DNA: TGTGCCAGCAGCTTAGAAACTTGGCTAGCGGGACTCGAGCAGTACTTC. This codes for CASSLETWLAGLEQYF.

This chain uses TRBV2 with TRBJ2-7; D gene unclear. V was shortened by 3 bases and J by 5 bases, with 14 bases between the two germline ends. CDR3 length equals 14 residues. The germline V gene encodes CDR1 SNHLY and CDR2 FYNNEI. The CDR3 spells CASSDARLPHEQYF. The CDR3 DNA is TGTGCCAGCAGTGATGCTAGACTTCCTCACGAGCAGTACTTC.

The chain employs TRBV2 and TRBJ1-2; D gene ambiguous. CDR1 SNHLY and CDR2 FYNNEI come from the germline V gene. Trimming stripped 2 bases from V and 7 bases from J, with 11 bases between. This CDR3 is built from 13 residues. The CDR3 protein is CASSEIREGGYTF. CDR3 nucleotides: TGTGCCAGCAGTGAAATCCGGGAAGGTGGCTACACCTTC.

This clone was detected a few times. The chain combines TRBV24-1 with TRBJ2-2, with 9 bases identical to TRBD1. This CDR3 region has 15 residues. V lost 4 bases and J lost 4; bases outside the gene matches: 3. Germline CDR1 reads KGHDR; CDR2 reads SFDVKD. Written as DNA, the CDR3 is TGTGCCACCAGTGAAGGACAGGGGTTCACCGGGGAGCTGTTTTTT. Its protein is CATSEGQGFTGELFF.

The chain combines TRBV28 with TRBJ1-5; 7 bases align to TRBD1. V lost 6 bases to trimming and J lost 3 bases; unmatched junction nucleotides: 2. The CDR3 consists of 13 residues. CDR1 and CDR2 (germline): MDHEN, SYDVKM. The CDR3 spells CASRTGYNQPQHF. CDR3 sequence (DNA): TGTGCCAGCAGGACAGGGTACAATCAGCCCCAGCATTTT.

The chain combines TRBV4-2 with TRBJ1-2; tentatively, D is TRBD1 (6 bases). Germline assignment: CDR1 LGHNA and CDR2 YNFKEQ. Trimming took off 3 bases at V and 3 bases at J, with 23 bases between the two ends. The CDR3 runs to 18 residues. The CDR3 loop is CASSHSSKGDDGDYGYTF. The CDR3 DNA is TGTGCCAGCAGCCATAGCTCTAAGGGGGACGATGGAGACTATGGCTACACCTTC.

V is TRBV7-6 and J is TRBJ2-7; the match to TRBD1 covers 9 bases. CDR1 and CDR2 from the germline V gene are SGHVS and FNYEAQ. The length of the CDR3 is 17 residues. The V and J ends lost 5 bases and 7 bases, in that order; junction bases with no gene match: 18. CDR3 loop: CASSLLKTGTGPGEQYF. CDR3 bases: TGTGCCAGCAGCCTACTAAAAACCGGGACAGGGCCTGGGGAGCAGTACTTC. The full variable domain, its missing parts supplied by reference TRBV7-6 and TRBJ2-7, is GAGVSQSPRYKVTKRGQDVALRCDPISGHVSLYWYRQALGQGPEFLTYFNYEAQQDKSGLPNDRFSAERPEGSISTLTIQRTEQRDSAMYRCASSLLKTGTGPGEQYFGPGTRLTVT.

V gene TRBV4-1 combines with J gene TRBJ2-7; tentatively, D is TRBD2 (8 bases). The germline V gene encodes CDR1 MGHRA and CDR2 YSYEKL. The CDR3 covers 16 residues. Trimming cost V 7 bases and J 0 bases, with 19 bases left between them. As DNA, the CDR3 is TGCGCCAGCAAGGGGACAGCCGGGACTAGCTCCTACGAGCAGTACTTC. This codes for CASKGTAGTSSYEQYF.

A few counts support this clone. The chain employs TRBV5-1 and TRBJ1-2; 7 nucleotides match TRBD1. The germline gives CDR1 SGHRS, CDR2 YFSETQ. This CDR3 is 15 amino acids long. The V segment lost 0 bases and the J segment 8 bases; nucleotides outside the gene matches: 10. CDR3 coding DNA: TGCGCCAGCAGCTTGGGGAATTTAGGGGGCGGAGGCTACACCTTC. As protein: CASSLGNLGGGGYTF.

This chain uses TRBV3-1 (or the pseudogene TRBV3-2) with TRBJ1-3; D is unresolved. Germline CDR1 and CDR2: LGHDT and YNNKEL (reference sequence). This CDR3 is built from 17 residues. The V end lost 1 base, the J end lost 0 bases, and 13 bases lay between the germline ends. CDR3 in amino acids: CASSQVPPGSSGNTIYF. In nucleotides, the CDR3 is TGTGCCAGCAGCCAAGTACCTCCGGGAAGCTCTGGAAACACCATATATTTT.

The sample holds a few counts of this clone. One end of the junction fails to match germline, which may point to a read error. The chain has TRBV5-1 and TRBJ1-5; maybe TRBD1 (5 bases). The germline gives CDR1 SGHRS, CDR2 YFSETQ. The CDR3 loop spans 16 amino acids. CDR3 sequence reads: CASSLEGRGGNQPQHF. The CDR3 nucleotides read TGCGCCAGCAGTTTGGAGGGGAGGGGAGGGAATCAGCCCCAGCATTTT. Full variable domain (outside the CDR3, taken from reference TRBV5-1 and TRBJ1-5): KAGVTQTPRYLIKTRGQQVTLSCSPISGHRSVSWYQQTPGQGLQFLFEYFSETQRNKGNFPGRFSGRQFSNSRSEMNVSTLELGDSALYLCASSLEGRGGNQPQHFGDGTRLSIL.

In DNA, the CDR3 is TGTGCCAGCAGCTTGGGGGGAGTGGGCACTGAAGCTTTCTTT. Translated: CASSLGGVGTEAFF. The chain links TRBV5-4 to TRBJ1-1; D call uncertain. Germline V gene lookup returns CDR1 SGHNT and CDR2 YYREEE (reference sequence). Trimming removed 0 bases from V and 4 bases from J, with 10 bases in between. The CDR3 loop spans 14 amino acids. Complete variable domain (other parts from reference TRBV5-4 and TRBJ1-1): ETGVTQSPTHLIKTRGQQVTLRCSSQSGHNTVSWYQQALGQGPQFIFQYYREEENGRGNFPPRFSGLQFPNYSSELNVNALELDDSALYLCASSLGGVGTEAFFGQGTRLTVV.

The J gene is TRBJ2-1, the V gene TRBV13; tentative D call: TRBD2 (6 bases). V lost 8 bases to trimming and J lost 4 bases, with 15 bases between them. Looked up from germline, CDR1 is PRHDT and CDR2 is FYEKMQ (reference sequence). The CDR3 spans 14 residues. CDR3 DNA sequence: TGTGCCAGCCGCCCGGCGGGAAGTTACAATGAGCAGTTCTTC. Its translation is CASRPAGSYNEQFF.

This clone was picked up a small number of times. The rearrangement joins TRBV15 to TRBJ2-7; D remains ambiguous. The length of the CDR3 is 12 residues. CDR1 LNHNV and CDR2 YYDKDF come from the germline V gene (reference sequence). With 0 bases removed from V and 6 bases from J, the gap between germline ends came to 6 bases. The CDR3 DNA sequence: TGTGCCACCAGCAGAGATGGCCTCGAGCAGTACTTC. Amino acid sequence: CATSRDGLEQYF.

This clone was seen a single time. The CDR3 reads CASSPQGPGEAFF. CDR3 in DNA: TGTGCCAGCAGCCCCCAGGGCCCCGGAGAAGCTTTCTTT. The chain employs TRBV7-3 and TRBJ1-1; D is possibly TRBD1 (5 bases). This CDR3 spans 13 amino acids. V lost 5 bases and J 8 bases, leaving 15 bases between the germline ends. CDR1 is SGHTA, CDR2 FQGTGA, per germline.

V gene TRBV7-9 combines with J gene TRBJ2-3; 8 bases are shared with TRBD1. The CDR3 runs to 15 residues. Germline values: CDR1 SEHNR, CDR2 FQNEAQ (reference sequence). J lost 5 bases, V lost 7 bases, and 11 bases had no gene match. This chain's CDR3 is CASNPPNRGKDTQYF. In nucleotides, the CDR3 is TGTGCCAGCAACCCCCCTAACAGGGGGAAAGATACGCAGTATTTT.

V and J are TRBV2 and TRBJ2-2, with D possibly being TRBD2 (6 bases). Germline CDR1 SNHLY, CDR2 FYNNEI. This CDR3 spans 15 amino acids. V lost 4 bases and J 6 bases, leaving 15 bases between the germline ends. This CDR3 reads CASSALGGNAGELFF. The CDR3 nucleotides are TGTGCCAGCAGTGCGCTGGGGGGTAACGCCGGGGAGCTGTTTTTT. Full variable domain (rest looked up from reference TRBV2 and TRBJ2-2): EPEVTQTPSHQVTQMGQEVILRCVPISNHLYFYWYRQILGQKVEFLVSFYNNEISEKSEIFDDQFSVERPDGSNFTLKIRSTKLEDSAMYFCASSALGGNAGELFFGEGSRLTVL.

The chain couples TRBV19 to TRBJ1-6; a weak D match, TRBD1 (6 bases). This CDR3 contains 17 residues. Germline V gene lookup returns CDR1 LNHDA and CDR2 SQIVND (reference sequence). Trimming left V 6 bases short and J 13 bases short, with 28 bases between. The DNA for the CDR3 is TGTGCCAGTAGCCTAAGAGCCAGGGACATCGGGTTTTGGCCCCTCCACTTT. Protein product: CASSLRARDIGFWPLHF.

This clone is a singleton in its sample. V and J are TRBV5-6 and TRBJ2-1, with D hard to call. The CDR3 has 14 residues. Between the trimmed V and J ends, which lost 2 bases and 6 bases, there was a span of 12 bases. Germline V gene data show CDR1 as SGHDT and CDR2 as YYEEEE. CDR3 in DNA: TGTGCCAGCAGCTTAAGGTATCAGGTCAATGAGCAGTTCTTC. Amino acid sequence: CASSLRYQVNEQFF. Looking up the rest from reference TRBV5-6 and TRBJ2-1 gives the full variable domain: DAGVTQSPTHLIKTRGQQVTLRCSPKSGHDTVSWYQQALGQGPQFIFQYYEEEERQRGNFPDRFSGHQFPNYSSELNVNALLLGDSALYLCASSLRYQVNEQFFGPGTRLTVL.

The chain couples TRBV5-5 to TRBJ2-1, with no clear D. CDR1 and CDR2 from the germline V gene are SGHKS and YYEKEE (reference sequence). V was clipped by 4 bases and J by 4 bases, with 9 bases between them. This CDR3 is 13 amino acids long. CDR3 residues: CASSPGRYNEQFF. The CDR3 DNA follows: TGTGCCAGCAGCCCGGGTCGGTACAATGAGCAGTTCTTC.

In DNA, the CDR3 is TGTGCCAGCAGCGACAGGGGGGGGTCCTATAATTCACCCCTCCACTTT. It translates to CASSDRGGSYNSPLHF. The genes are TRBV13 and TRBJ1-6, with 9 positions matching TRBD1. Germline V CDR1 and CDR2: PRHDT, FYEKMQ (reference sequence). With V trimmed by 5 bases and J by 1 base, 3 bases remained unmatched. CDR3 length: 16 residues.

The chain is built from TRBV19 and TRBJ1-1; TRBD1 matches 10 bases. The ends lost 5 bases at V and 0 bases at J; junction bases unmatched: 6. CDR3 length: 16 residues. Looked up from germline, CDR1 is LNHDA and CDR2 is SQIVND (reference sequence). The CDR3 sequence: CASSPQDRGMNTEAFF. The CDR3 coding sequence is TGTGCCAGTAGTCCCCAGGACAGGGGGATGAACACTGAAGCTTTCTTT.

J is TRBJ1-1 and V is TRBV19; D remains unclear. There are 14 residues in the CDR3. V gave up 8 bases and J gave up 6 bases, with 19 bases separating them. CDR1 LNHDA and CDR2 SQIVND come from the germline V gene (reference sequence). The CDR3 reads CASATLREGPEAFF. The DNA of the CDR3 is TGTGCCAGTGCAACCCTCCGGGAGGGCCCTGAAGCTTTCTTT.

The chain has TRBV7-9 and TRBJ1-1, with D possibly TRBD1 on 5 matching bases. The CDR3 spans 15 residues. Trimming took 4 bases from V and 1 from J, leaving 13 bases between them. Germline lookup yields CDR1 SEHNR and CDR2 FQNEAQ (reference sequence). CDR3 coding DNA: TGTGCCAGCAGCTCCCTCGGGGGGGGGAACACTGAAGCTTTCTTT. Translation gives CASSSLGGGNTEAFF.

V gene TRBV7-8 combines with J gene TRBJ1-3; possibly TRBD1 for D (6 bases). Trimming cost V 4 bases and J 3 bases, with 16 bases left between them. Germline CDR1 is SGHVS and CDR2 is FQNEAQ. This CDR3 spans 16 amino acids. CDR3 amino acids: CASSYRGGLGGNTIYF. CDR3 sequence (DNA): TGTGCCAGCAGCTACCGAGGGGGTCTTGGTGGAAACACCATATATTTT.